This passage covers 14 T cell receptor beta chains from one sample sequenced in a study of CD8 T cells in Susac syndrome. The authors reverse transcribed roughly 0.5 to 1 ug RNA with random hexamers. TCRdb independently ran MiXCR on the immunoSEQ multiplex PCR reads; one entry per CDR3 protein. The table has 160,000 or so distinct CDR3 sequences, roughly 94% seen once. Sequenced sample: CD4+ T cells from PBMCs. These receptors all stem from a human donor with multiple sclerosis.

This clonotype was observed a few times. The CDR3 region has the DNA TGTGCCGGGAGGGACACTAACACCGGGGAGCTGTTTTTT. Translation: CAGRDTNTGELFF. V usage is TRBV6-1 and J usage is TRBJ2-2; D is possibly TRBD2 (7 bases). V dropped 11 bases and J dropped 2 bases, with 12 bases sitting between them. Germline assignment: CDR1 MNHNS and CDR2 SASEGT. The CDR3 runs 13 residues.

The chain couples TRBV6-5 to TRBJ1-1, with no clear D. V was cut by 3 bases and J by 3 bases, with 14 bases left in between. The CDR3 extends over 15 amino acids. CDR1 and CDR2 (germline): MNHEY, SVGAGI. Here the CDR3 DNA reads TGTGCCAGCAGTTATTCGTCAAGTGGGGACACTGAAGCTTTCTTT. Its translation is CASSYSSSGDTEAFF.

The chain links TRBV2 to TRBJ2-1; D call uncertain. CDR3 length: 9 amino acids. V lost 8 bases and J lost 9, with 5 bases in between. CDR1 SNHLY and CDR2 FYNNEI come from the germline V gene. The CDR3 protein is CASGGEQFF. The CDR3 region has the DNA TGTGCCAGCGGTGGTGAGCAGTTCTTC. Full variable domain (outside the CDR3, taken from reference TRBV2 and TRBJ2-1): EPEVTQTPSHQVTQMGQEVILRCVPISNHLYFYWYRQILGQKVEFLVSFYNNEISEKSEIFDDQFSVERPDGSNFTLKIRSTKLEDSAMYFCASGGEQFFGPGTRLTVL.

The rearrangement joins TRBV30 to TRBJ2-7; 15 bases agree with TRBD2. The CDR3 is 13 residues long. Germline CDR1 GTSNPN, CDR2 SVGIG (reference sequence). The V gene end was trimmed by 7 bases and the J gene end by 4 bases; junction bases not matched to a gene: 2. The CDR3 DNA reads TGTGCCTTCGGACTAGCGGGAGGGTACGAGCAGTACTTC. This encodes CAFGLAGGYEQYF.

V gene TRBV6-5 combines with J gene TRBJ2-7; D is unclear. Germline CDR1 and CDR2: MNHEY and SVGAGI. Trimming took off 2 bases at V and 0 bases at J, with 17 bases between the two ends. This CDR3 contains 17 residues. CDR3 region: CASSYPRGGGSSYEQYF. Written as DNA, the CDR3 is TGTGCCAGCAGTTACCCCCGTGGTGGTGGAAGCTCCTACGAGCAGTACTTC.

The chain joins TRBV6-6 to TRBJ1-5, with D unresolved. The V gene's germline CDR1 is MNHNY and CDR2 SVGAGI (reference sequence). The CDR3 sequence is 14 residues long. V was pared by 6 bases and J by 3 bases, with 12 bases between. The CDR3 coding sequence is TGTGCCAGCAGGGACCTATCTAACAATCAGCCCCAGCATTTT. Its translation is CASRDLSNNQPQHF.

The chain carries TRBV7-9 and TRBJ2-2, with 11 bases aligning to TRBD2. In germline, CDR1 is SEHNR, CDR2 FQNEAQ (reference sequence). The CDR3 sequence is 18 residues long. Trimming cost V 6 bases and J 3 bases; bases outside gene matches: 12. Here the CDR3 DNA reads TGTGCCAGCAGTCCCGGGACTAGCGGACCAGGTCACACCGGGGAGCTGTTTTTT. This sequence encodes CASSPGTSGPGHTGELFF.

The chain recombines TRBV24-1 with TRBJ2-3; 16 bases match TRBD2. Looked up from germline, CDR1 is KGHDR and CDR2 is SFDVKD. This CDR3 has 19 residues. The trim removed 9 bases at V and 2 bases at J, leaving 13 bases unmatched. The CDR3 region has the DNA TGTGCCACCCTACCGGGACTAGCGGGAGGGCCCCGCGACACAGATACGCAGTATTTT. Its protein is CATLPGLAGGPRDTDTQYF.

The chain employs TRBV19 and TRBJ1-5; no definite D call. This CDR3 contains 17 residues. Trimming shortened V by 7 bases and J by 1 base, and 20 bases separated the two germline ends. CDR1 is LNHDA and CDR2 is SQIVND in the germline V gene (reference sequence). This chain's CDR3 is CASNLGTDFGSNQPQHF. The CDR3 DNA reads as TGTGCCAGTAATTTGGGCACGGACTTTGGGAGCAATCAGCCCCAGCATTTT. Full variable domain (remainder filled in from reference TRBV19 and TRBJ1-5): DGGITQSPKYLFRKEGQNVTLSCEQNLNHDAMYWYRQDPGQGLRLIYYSQIVNDFQKGDIAEGYSVSREKKESFPLTVTSAQKNPTAFYLCASNLGTDFGSNQPQHFGDGTRLSIL.

V and J are TRBV20-1 and TRBJ1-1; possibly TRBD1 for D (5 bases). The V end was cut by 2 bases, the J end by 13 bases, with 26 bases between. Germline loops: CDR1 DFQATT, CDR2 SNEGSKA (reference sequence). This CDR3 comprises 15 residues. Here the CDR3 reads CSARSGNDSPLPVFF. The CDR3 DNA is TGCAGTGCTAGAAGCGGTAACGACAGTCCCCTGCCGGTTTTCTTT.

The genes are TRBV20-1 and TRBJ1-5; unclear D gene. This CDR3 comprises 13 residues. V gave up 6 bases and J gave up 1 base, with 10 bases separating them. Germline loops: CDR1 DFQATT, CDR2 SNEGSKA (reference sequence). The CDR3 bases are TGCAGTGCCGAGAGAGGGAGCAATCAGCCCCAGCATTTT. Translating it yields CSAERGSNQPQHF.

The gene calls are TRBV11-2 and TRBJ2-1; TRBD2 matches 8 bases. This CDR3 has 17 amino acids. Germline trimming cut 10 bases from V and 2 bases from J; bases unmatched to any gene: 16. Germline values: CDR1 SGHAT, CDR2 FQNNGV. CDR3 sequence (DNA): TGTGCCACGGGGGGAAGGGGACTAGGTATGGCCTACAATGAGCAGTTCTTC. Translating it yields CATGGRGLGMAYNEQFF.

The chain couples TRBV7-2 to TRBJ1-4; D is undetermined. The V gene lost 4 bases and the J gene lost 0 bases, with 9 bases spanning the gap. CDR1 and CDR2 (germline): SGHTA, FQGNSA. The CDR3 spans 15 residues. DNA of the CDR3: TGTGCCAGCAGCTGGTTCGGGCCAACTAATGAAAAACTGTTTTTT. This gives the protein CASSWFGPTNEKLFF.

The V gene is TRBV12-3 or TRBV12-4, the J gene TRBJ2-7; the match to TRBD2 covers 9 bases. Trimming cost V 10 bases and J 7 bases; bases outside gene matches: 14. This CDR3 is 14 amino acids long. This chain's CDR3 is CAIAPLAGSGEQYF. In DNA, the CDR3 is TGTGCCATTGCTCCTCTAGCGGGATCGGGGGAGCAGTACTTC.